This T cell receptor (beta chain) was obtained from a study of T cell changes during pregnancy in multiple sclerosis. The CDR3 extends over 13 amino acids. Trimming stripped 6 bases from V and 6 bases from J, with 14 bases between. Germline CDR1 SNHLY, CDR2 FYNNEI. The method was immunoSEQ multiplex PCR; TCRdb's version includes in-frame clones alone and lacks a portion of them. The sample has about 38,000 clones; approximately 94% are singletons. Sequences were derived from CD4+ T cells from peripheral blood mononuclear cells, sampled in the second trimester of pregnancy. This rearrangement joins TRBV2 to TRBJ2-5, with D possibly matching TRBD1 (7 bases). The TCR comes from a female donor with multiple sclerosis, enrolled in a pregnancy study. The CDR3 DNA reads as TGTGCCAGCAGCCCGCGGGACAGACAGACCCAGTACTTC. This codes for CASSPRDRQTQYF.